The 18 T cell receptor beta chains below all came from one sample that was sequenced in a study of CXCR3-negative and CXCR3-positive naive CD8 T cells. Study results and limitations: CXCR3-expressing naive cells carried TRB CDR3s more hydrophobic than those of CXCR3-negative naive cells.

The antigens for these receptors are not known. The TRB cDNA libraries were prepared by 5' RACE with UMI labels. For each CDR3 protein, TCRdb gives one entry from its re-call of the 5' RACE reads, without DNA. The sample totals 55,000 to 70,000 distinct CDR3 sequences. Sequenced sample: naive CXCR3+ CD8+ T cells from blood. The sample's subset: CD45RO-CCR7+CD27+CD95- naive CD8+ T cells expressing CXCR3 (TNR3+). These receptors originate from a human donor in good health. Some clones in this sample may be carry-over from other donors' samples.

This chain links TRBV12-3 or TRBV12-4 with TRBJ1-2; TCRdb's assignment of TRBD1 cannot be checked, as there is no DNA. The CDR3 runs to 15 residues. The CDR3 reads CASSFHRETNYGYTF.

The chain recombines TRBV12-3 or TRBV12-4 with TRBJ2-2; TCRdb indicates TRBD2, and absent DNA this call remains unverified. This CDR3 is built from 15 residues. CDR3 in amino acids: CASSRTSGNTGELFF.

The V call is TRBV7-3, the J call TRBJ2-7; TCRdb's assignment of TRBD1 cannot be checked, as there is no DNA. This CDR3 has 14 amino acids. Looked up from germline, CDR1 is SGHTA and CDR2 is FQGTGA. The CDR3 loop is CASSAGVNPYEQYF.

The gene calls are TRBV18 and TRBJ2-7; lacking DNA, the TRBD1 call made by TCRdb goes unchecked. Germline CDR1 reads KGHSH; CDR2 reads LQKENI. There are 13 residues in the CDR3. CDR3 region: CASSPPGQYEQYF.

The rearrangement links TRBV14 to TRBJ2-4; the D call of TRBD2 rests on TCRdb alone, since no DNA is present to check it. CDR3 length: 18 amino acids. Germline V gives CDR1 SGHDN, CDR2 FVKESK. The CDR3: CASSQDRGGVLVKNIQYF. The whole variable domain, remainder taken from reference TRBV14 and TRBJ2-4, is EAGVTQFPSHSVIEKGQTVTLRCDPISGHDNLYWYRRVMGKEIKFLLHFVKESKQDESGMPNNRFLAERTGGTYSTLKVQPAELEDSGVYFCASSQDRGGVLVKNIQYFGAGTRLSVL.

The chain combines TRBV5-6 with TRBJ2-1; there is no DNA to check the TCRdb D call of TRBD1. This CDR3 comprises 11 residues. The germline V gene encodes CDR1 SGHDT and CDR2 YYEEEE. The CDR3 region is CASKVGDEQFF. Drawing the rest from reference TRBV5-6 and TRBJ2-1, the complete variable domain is DAGVTQSPTHLIKTRGQQVTLRCSPKSGHDTVSWYQQALGQGPQFIFQYYEEEERQRGNFPDRFSGHQFPNYSSELNVNALLLGDSALYLCASKVGDEQFFGPGTRLTVL.

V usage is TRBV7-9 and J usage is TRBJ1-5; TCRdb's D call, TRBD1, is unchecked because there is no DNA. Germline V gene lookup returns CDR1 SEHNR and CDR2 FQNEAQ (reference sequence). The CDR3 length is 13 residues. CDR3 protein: CASSLPGNQPQHF.

This chain's CDR3 is CSVQTTGSYEQYF. The chain uses TRBV29-1 and TRBJ2-7; without DNA, the TCRdb call of TRBD1 cannot be checked. This CDR3 is built from 13 residues. Germline V gene sequence: CDR1 SQVTM, CDR2 ANQGSEA.

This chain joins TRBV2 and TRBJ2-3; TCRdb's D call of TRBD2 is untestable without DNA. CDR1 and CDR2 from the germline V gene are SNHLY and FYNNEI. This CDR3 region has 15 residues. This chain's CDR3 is CASSRLAGAGDTQYF.

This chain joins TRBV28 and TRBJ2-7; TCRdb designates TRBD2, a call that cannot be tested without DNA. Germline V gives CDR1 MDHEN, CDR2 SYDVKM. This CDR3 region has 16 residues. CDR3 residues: CASSLSGTGSSYEQYF. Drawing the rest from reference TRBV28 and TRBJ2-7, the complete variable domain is DVKVTQSSRYLVKRTGEKVFLECVQDMDHENMFWYRQDPGLGLRLIYFSYDVKMKEKGDIPEGYSVSREKKERFSLILESASTNQTSMYLCASSLSGTGSSYEQYFGPGTRLTVT.

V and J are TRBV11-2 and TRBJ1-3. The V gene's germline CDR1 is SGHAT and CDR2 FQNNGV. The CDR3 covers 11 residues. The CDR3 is CASIDGKTIYF.

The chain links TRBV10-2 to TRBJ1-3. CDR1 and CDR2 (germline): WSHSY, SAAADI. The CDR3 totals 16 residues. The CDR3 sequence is CASSEIGLVSGNTIYF.

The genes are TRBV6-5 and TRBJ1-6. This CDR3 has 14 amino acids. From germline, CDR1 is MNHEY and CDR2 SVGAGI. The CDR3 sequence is CASSYRDGNSPLHF.

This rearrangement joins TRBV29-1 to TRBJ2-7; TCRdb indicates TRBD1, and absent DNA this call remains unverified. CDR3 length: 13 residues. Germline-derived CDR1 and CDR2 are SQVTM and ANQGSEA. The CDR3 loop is CSVESGGVYEQYF.

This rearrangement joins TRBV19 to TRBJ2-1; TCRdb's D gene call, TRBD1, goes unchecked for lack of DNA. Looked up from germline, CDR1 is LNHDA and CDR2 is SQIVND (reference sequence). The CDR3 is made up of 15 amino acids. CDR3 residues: CASIPRTGSYNEQFF.

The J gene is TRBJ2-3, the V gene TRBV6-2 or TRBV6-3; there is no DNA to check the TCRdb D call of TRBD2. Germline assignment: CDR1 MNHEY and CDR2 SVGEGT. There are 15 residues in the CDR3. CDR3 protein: CASSYSPSGPDTQYF.

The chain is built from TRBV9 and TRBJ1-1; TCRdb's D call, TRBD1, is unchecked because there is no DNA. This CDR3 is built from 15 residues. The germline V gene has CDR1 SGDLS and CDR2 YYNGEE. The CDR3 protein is CASSLTEQGARQAFF.

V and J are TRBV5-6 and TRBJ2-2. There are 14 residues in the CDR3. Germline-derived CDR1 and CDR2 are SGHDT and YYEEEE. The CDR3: CASSFGTNTGELFF.